The 27 T cell receptor beta chains below all came from one sample that was sequenced in a study of blood T cell repertoires in COVID-19. Only in-frame clones appear in the TCRdb table, and some are missing; sequencing was by immunoSEQ multiplex PCR. The sample records about 350,000 clones, approximately 84% being singletons. The sequenced sample consisted of PBMCs or T cells enriched from blood (not recorded which). All receptors derive from a woman aged 25 to 39 who had recovered from COVID-19.

V and J are TRBV30 and TRBJ1-1; TRBD1 matches at 7 bases. Unmatched junction bases numbered 6, after V lost 3 bases and J lost 5 bases. CDR1 is GTSNPN, CDR2 SVGIG, per germline (reference sequence). This CDR3 comprises 13 residues. The CDR3 DNA is TGTGCCTGGAGCTACAGGGGCGGGACTGAAGCTTTCTTT. It translates to CAWSYRGGTEAFF.

The gene calls are TRBV9 and TRBJ2-3, with TRBD2 matching 8 bases. Unmatched junction bases numbered 7, after V lost 0 bases and J lost 1 base. The CDR3 is 17 residues long. The germline gives CDR1 SGDLS, CDR2 YYNGEE. In DNA form, the CDR3 reads TGTGCCAGCAGCGTAGCCGCTAGCGGGTGGCGCACAGATACGCAGTATTTT. As protein: CASSVAASGWRTDTQYF.

The rearrangement links TRBV6-5 to TRBJ2-7; 8 bases match TRBD1. V lost 2 bases to trimming and J lost 7 bases; unmatched junction nucleotides: 4. CDR1 MNHEY and CDR2 SVGAGI come from the germline V gene. The CDR3 extends over 13 amino acids. Written as DNA, the CDR3 is TGTGCCAGCAGTTACCAGGGGGCGCTTGAGCAGTACTTC. Translating gives CASSYQGALEQYF.

The gene calls are TRBV27 and TRBJ1-1; tentative D call: TRBD1 (6 bases). Germline assignment: CDR1 MNHEY and CDR2 SMNVEV (reference sequence). The CDR3 extends over 14 amino acids. With 6 bases removed from V and 6 bases from J, the gap between germline ends came to 17 bases. The CDR3 loop is CASRRRPGGPEAFF. The CDR3 DNA reads as TGTGCCAGCAGGCGGCGCCCGGGGGGCCCTGAAGCTTTCTTT.

The V and J genes are TRBV6-1 and TRBJ1-2; D gene unclear. The germline V and J ends were trimmed by 3 bases and 9 bases, with 14 bases remaining between them. CDR1 is MNHNS and CDR2 is SASEGT in the germline V gene. The CDR3 runs 13 residues. The CDR3 loop reads CASSDAPRPSYTF. DNA of the CDR3: TGTGCCAGCAGTGACGCCCCGCGCCCCAGCTACACCTTC.

The chain carries TRBV7-9 and TRBJ2-3, with 7 positions matching TRBD1. Germline V gives CDR1 SEHNR, CDR2 FQNEAQ (reference sequence). This CDR3 is 15 amino acids long. Germline trimming cut 0 bases from V and 3 bases from J; bases unmatched to any gene: 3. Written as DNA, the CDR3 is TGTGCCAGCAGCTTAGCGGGGACAGAGACAGATACGCAGTATTTT. As protein: CASSLAGTETDTQYF. The whole variable domain, filled in from reference TRBV7-9 and TRBJ2-3, reads DTGVSQNPRHKITKRGQNVTFRCDPISEHNRLYWYRQTLGQGPEFLTYFQNEAQLEKSRLLSDRFSAERPKGSFSTLEIQRTEQGDSAMYLCASSLAGTETDTQYFGPGTRLTVL.

This clone came up once. The J gene is TRBJ2-5, the V gene TRBV5-1; TRBD1 aligns across 8 bases. Germline V gene data show CDR1 as SGHRS and CDR2 as YFSETQ. The length of the CDR3 is 16 residues. The V and J ends lost 4 bases and 1 base, in that order; junction bases with no gene match: 9. CDR3 region: CASSNRDRTTQETQYF. The CDR3 DNA is TGCGCCAGCAGCAACCGGGACAGGACAACCCAAGAGACCCAGTACTTC.

The rearrangement links TRBV5-4 to TRBJ2-3, with no clear D. Deletions cut 2 bases from V and 0 bases from J, with 7 bases between. This CDR3 is 14 amino acids long. Germline CDR1 SGHNT, CDR2 YYREEE (reference sequence). The CDR3 region is CASSFPGSTDTQYF. DNA of the CDR3: TGTGCCAGCAGCTTCCCCGGGAGCACAGATACGCAGTATTTT.

This chain links TRBV7-6 with TRBJ1-1, with 7 bases that match TRBD1. J gave up 8 bases and V 0 bases, and 9 bases lay outside the gene matches. Germline assignment: CDR1 SGHVS and CDR2 FNYEAQ. The CDR3 is 15 residues long. The CDR3 reads CASSLANFRDREAFF. CDR3 in DNA: TGTGCCAGCAGCTTAGCGAACTTTCGGGACAGAGAAGCTTTCTTT.

This clone was picked up a small number of times. The chain recombines TRBV7-2 with TRBJ1-3; possibly TRBD1 for D (6 bases). Germline V gene data show CDR1 as SGHTA and CDR2 as FQGNSA. This CDR3 comprises 13 residues. The ends were cut back, 5 bases at V and 4 bases at J, with 9 bases in the middle. CDR3 region: CASSITGGNTIYF. In DNA, the CDR3 is TGTGCCAGCAGCATAACAGGGGGAAACACCATATATTTT.

Only a few counts were recorded for this clone. The rearrangement links TRBV19 to TRBJ1-2; D possibly corresponds to TRBD1 (5 bases). CDR1 and CDR2 from the germline V gene are LNHDA and SQIVND (reference sequence). This CDR3 spans 14 amino acids. V dropped 6 bases and J dropped 6 bases, with 17 bases sitting between them. CDR3 sequence: CASRARGTYDGYTF. CDR3 sequence (DNA): TGTGCCAGTAGGGCCCGCGGGACGTATGATGGCTACACCTTC.

This clone was counted between two and nine times. This chain connects TRBV24-1 to TRBJ2-3; D might be TRBD1 (5 bases). CDR1 is KGHDR and CDR2 is SFDVKD in the germline V gene. Trimming cost V 0 bases and J 2 bases, with 14 bases left between them. There are 17 residues in the CDR3. CDR3 sequence: CATSDLDLGRYTDTQYF. The CDR3 bases are TGTGCCACCAGTGATTTGGATTTGGGGCGGTACACAGATACGCAGTATTTT.

This chain uses TRBV9 with TRBJ1-1; D is perhaps TRBD1 (5 bases). The CDR3 totals 13 residues. V lost 2 bases and J lost 8, with 13 bases in between. Germline CDR1 is SGDLS and CDR2 is YYNGEE. CDR3 DNA sequence: TGTGCCAGCAGCGTTCAGGGTAATAACGAAGCTTTCTTT. Protein: CASSVQGNNEAFF.

The chain uses TRBV24-1 and TRBJ2-5, with 9 bases matching TRBD1. J was trimmed by 10 bases and V by 4 bases; bases with no gene match: 12. This CDR3 contains 15 residues. CDR1 and CDR2 (germline): KGHDR, SFDVKD. CDR3 loop: CATSDPRGTGSNQYF. CDR3 nucleotide sequence: TGTGCCACCAGTGACCCGAGGGGGACAGGGTCGAACCAGTACTTC.

This clone was recorded only once. This sequence joins TRBV5-1 and TRBJ2-7; TRBD1 agrees at 10 bases. Germline loops: CDR1 SGHRS, CDR2 YFSETQ. After removal of 0 bases from V and 5 bases from J, the junction contained 5 bases not matched to a gene. The CDR3 spans 15 residues. The CDR3 here is CASSLGQGARDEQYF. CDR3 coding DNA: TGCGCCAGCAGCTTGGGACAGGGGGCACGGGACGAGCAGTACTTC.

This clone has just one count. The genes are TRBV5-6 and TRBJ1-1; TRBD1 agrees at 7 bases. V trimming: 3 bases; J trimming: 4 bases; junction bases outside the gene matches: 9. The CDR3 is 15 amino acids. Germline V gives CDR1 SGHDT, CDR2 YYEEEE. The CDR3 sequence: CASSSLGQEGTEAFF. In DNA form, the CDR3 reads TGTGCCAGCAGCTCCCTCGGACAGGAGGGCACTGAAGCTTTCTTT.

The V and J genes are TRBV6-5 and TRBJ2-3; 8 bases match TRBD2. Unmatched junction bases numbered 8, after V lost 6 bases and J lost 9 bases. The CDR3 has 13 residues. Per germline, CDR1 MNHEY and CDR2 SVGAGI. The CDR3 sequence is CASSPTSGRTQYF. CDR3 coding DNA: TGTGCCAGCAGCCCCACTAGCGGCAGGACGCAGTATTTT.

The chain is built from TRBV2 and TRBJ2-1; 12 bases line up with TRBD2. Germline CDR1 and CDR2: SNHLY and FYNNEI. Germline trimming cut 5 bases from V and 8 bases from J; bases unmatched to any gene: 13. This CDR3 is 17 amino acids long. CDR3 in amino acids: CASSKELTSGGPDEQFF. The CDR3 bases are TGTGCCAGCAGTAAAGAGCTGACTAGCGGGGGACCGGATGAGCAGTTCTTC.

The chain recombines TRBV24-1 with TRBJ1-6; unclear D gene. V lost 6 bases and J lost 7, with 9 bases in between. The V gene's germline CDR1 is KGHDR and CDR2 SFDVKD. The CDR3 has 13 amino acids. The CDR3: CATSIAGNSPLHF. The CDR3 DNA is TGTGCCACCAGTATAGCTGGGAATTCACCCCTCCACTTT.

This chain uses TRBV2 with TRBJ2-3; 7 bases line up with TRBD1. V was pared by 6 bases and J by 0 bases, with 6 bases of the junction left unmatched. The CDR3 runs 15 residues. Looked up from germline, CDR1 is SNHLY and CDR2 is FYNNEI. CDR3 sequence reads: CASSALGQSTDTQYF. As DNA, the CDR3 is TGTGCCAGCAGCGCCCTGGGACAGAGCACAGATACGCAGTATTTT.

This rearrangement joins TRBV4-3 to TRBJ2-5; maybe TRBD2 (5 bases). V lost 0 bases to trimming and J lost 8 bases, with 19 bases between them. This CDR3 has 16 residues. Germline V gives CDR1 LGHNA, CDR2 YSLEER. The CDR3 region has the DNA TGCGCCAGCAGCCAAGATCAAAAGGGCCTCACGGGAACCCAGTACTTC. Its protein product is CASSQDQKGLTGTQYF.

The CDR3, as DNA: TGCGCCAGCAGCGATTCCGGGGACAGGGGCTATGGCTACACCTTC. Its protein product is CASSDSGDRGYGYTF. The chain uses TRBV5-1 and TRBJ1-2, with 10 positions matching TRBD1. Germline assignment: CDR1 SGHRS and CDR2 YFSETQ. J was trimmed by 4 bases and V by 4 bases; bases with no gene match: 7. CDR3 length: 15 residues.

This chain connects TRBV24-1 to TRBJ1-2; TRBD1 agrees at 7 bases. Germline lookup yields CDR1 KGHDR and CDR2 SFDVKD. The V gene end was trimmed by 5 bases and the J gene end by 5 bases; junction bases not matched to a gene: 10. CDR3 length: 15 amino acids. The CDR3 DNA reads TGTGCCACCAGTGGTCGCGCGACAGGGTTTTATGGCTACACCTTC. It yields the protein CATSGRATGFYGYTF.

The J gene is TRBJ1-5, the V gene TRBV28, with a weak D call TRBD1 (6 bases). The length of the CDR3 is 13 residues. CDR1 is MDHEN, CDR2 SYDVKM, per germline. V was clipped by 5 bases and J by 5 bases, with 10 bases between them. The chain's CDR3 is CASSLTGYQPQHF. The CDR3 nucleotides read TGTGCCAGCAGTCTTACAGGGTATCAGCCCCAGCATTTT. Complete variable domain (other parts from reference TRBV28 and TRBJ1-5): DVKVTQSSRYLVKRTGEKVFLECVQDMDHENMFWYRQDPGLGLRLIYFSYDVKMKEKGDIPEGYSVSREKKERFSLILESASTNQTSMYLCASSLTGYQPQHFGDGTRLSIL.

The chain couples TRBV4-1 to TRBJ2-7; perhaps TRBD2 as D (5 bases). V was trimmed by 1 base and J by 4 bases, leaving 14 bases between them. The V gene's germline CDR1 is MGHRA and CDR2 YSYEKL. The CDR3 totals 15 residues. For the CDR3, the DNA is TGCGCCAGCAGCCAAGCGCAGACTACTCGGTACGAGCAGTACTTC. As protein: CASSQAQTTRYEQYF.

The chain has TRBV7-6 and TRBJ2-3; 10 positions agree with TRBD1. The germline V gene has CDR1 SGHVS and CDR2 FNYEAQ. V lost 4 bases and J lost 1; bases outside the gene matches: 5. The CDR3 is 16 amino acids. This CDR3 is CASSSDRGLGTDTQYF. The DNA of the CDR3 is TGTGCCAGCAGCTCCGACAGGGGGCTCGGCACAGATACGCAGTATTTT.

The rearrangement links TRBV19 to TRBJ1-5, with a possible D match to TRBD1 (6 bases). The CDR3 spans 14 residues. The V and J ends lost 9 bases and 2 bases respectively, with 14 bases between them. The germline CDR1 and CDR2 sequences are LNHDA and SQIVND (reference sequence). CDR3 amino acids: CARETGRRNQPQHF. Written as DNA, the CDR3 is TGTGCCAGGGAGACAGGCCGGCGCAATCAGCCCCAGCATTTT.